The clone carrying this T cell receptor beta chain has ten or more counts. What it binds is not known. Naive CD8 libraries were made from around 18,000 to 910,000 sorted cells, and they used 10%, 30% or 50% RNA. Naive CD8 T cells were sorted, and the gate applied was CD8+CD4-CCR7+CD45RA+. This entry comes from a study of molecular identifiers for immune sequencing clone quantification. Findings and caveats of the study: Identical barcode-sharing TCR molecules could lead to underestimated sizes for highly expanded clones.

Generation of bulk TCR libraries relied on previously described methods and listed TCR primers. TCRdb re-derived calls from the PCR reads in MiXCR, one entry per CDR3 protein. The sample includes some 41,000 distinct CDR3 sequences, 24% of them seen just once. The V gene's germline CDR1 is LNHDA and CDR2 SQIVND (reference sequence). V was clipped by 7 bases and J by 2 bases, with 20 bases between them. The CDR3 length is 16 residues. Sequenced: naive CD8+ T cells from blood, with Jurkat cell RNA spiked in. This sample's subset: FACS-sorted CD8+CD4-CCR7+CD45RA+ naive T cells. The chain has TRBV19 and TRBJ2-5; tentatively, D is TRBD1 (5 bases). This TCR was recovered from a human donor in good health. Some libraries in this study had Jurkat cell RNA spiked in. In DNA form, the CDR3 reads TGTGCCAGTACCCCAGACAGAGCCCCAGTTCAAGAGACCCAGTACTTC. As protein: CASTPDRAPVQETQYF.